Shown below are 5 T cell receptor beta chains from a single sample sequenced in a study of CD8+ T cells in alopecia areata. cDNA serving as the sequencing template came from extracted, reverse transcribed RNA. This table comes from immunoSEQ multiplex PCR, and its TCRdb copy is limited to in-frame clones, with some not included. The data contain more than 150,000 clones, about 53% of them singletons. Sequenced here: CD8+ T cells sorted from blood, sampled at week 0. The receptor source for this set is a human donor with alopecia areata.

CDR3 residues: CASSPVDRLFSGANVLTF. Here the CDR3 DNA reads TGTGCCAGCAGTCCTGTCGACAGACTGTTCTCTGGGGCCAACGTCCTGACTTTC. The J gene is TRBJ2-6, the V gene TRBV27, with D maybe TRBD1 (5 bases). The CDR3 consists of 18 residues. V was shortened by 5 bases and J by 0 bases, with 17 bases between the two germline ends. Germline V gene data show CDR1 as MNHEY and CDR2 as SMNVEV (reference sequence).

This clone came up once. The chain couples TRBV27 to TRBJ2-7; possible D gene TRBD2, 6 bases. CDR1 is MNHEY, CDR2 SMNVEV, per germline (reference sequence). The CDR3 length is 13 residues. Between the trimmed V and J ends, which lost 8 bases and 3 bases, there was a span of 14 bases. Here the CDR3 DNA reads TGTGCCAGCCACGGGACTGGGGACTACGAGCAGTACTTC. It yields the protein CASHGTGDYEQYF.

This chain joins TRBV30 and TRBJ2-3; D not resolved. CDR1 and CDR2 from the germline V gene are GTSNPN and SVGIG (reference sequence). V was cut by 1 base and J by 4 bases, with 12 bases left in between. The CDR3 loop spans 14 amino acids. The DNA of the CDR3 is TGTGCCTGGAGTGAGTTGCAATGGGCAGATACGCAGTATTTT. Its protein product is CAWSELQWADTQYF.

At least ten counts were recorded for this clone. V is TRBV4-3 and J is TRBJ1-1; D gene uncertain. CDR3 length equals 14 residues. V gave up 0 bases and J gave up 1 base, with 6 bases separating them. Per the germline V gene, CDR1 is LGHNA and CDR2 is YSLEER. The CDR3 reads CASSQDLENTEAFF. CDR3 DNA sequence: TGCGCCAGCAGCCAAGATCTGGAGAACACTGAAGCTTTCTTT.

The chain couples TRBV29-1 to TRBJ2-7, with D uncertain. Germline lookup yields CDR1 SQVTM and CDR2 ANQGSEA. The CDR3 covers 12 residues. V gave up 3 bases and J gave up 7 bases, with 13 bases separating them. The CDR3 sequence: CSVEIGLREQYF. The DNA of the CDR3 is TGCAGCGTTGAGATTGGGCTACGGGAGCAGTACTTC.